The present entry profiles one T cell receptor beta chain with its context. cDNA reverse transcribed from extracted RNA served as the sequencing template. TCRdb keeps only in-frame clones here, not all; method: immunoSEQ multiplex PCR. The sample consists of 90,000 to 130,000 clones, roughly 50% of them appearing once. CDR1 is MNHEY and CDR2 is SMNVEV in the germline V gene (reference sequence). This CDR3 is built from 14 residues. The V gene end was trimmed by 4 bases and the J gene end by 10 bases; junction bases not matched to a gene: 10. The treatment: oral pan-JAK inhibitor, 5-10 mg twice daily. The data were taken from a study of CD8+ T cells in alopecia areata. Study-level information: The drug, tofacitinib, lasted 6 to 18 months, followed by 6 months off drug.

The receptor was derived from a human donor with alopecia areata. This specimen was CD8+ T cells sorted from blood, taken at week 24, from a patient treated with tofacitinib. The chain links TRBV27 to TRBJ1-1; 9 bases line up with TRBD1. In nucleotides, the CDR3 is TGTGCCAGCAGTTCGACCGGGACAGGGTTAGGAGCTTTCTTT. This codes for CASSSTGTGLGAFF.